Listed here is a single T cell receptor beta chain. Its antigen target is currently unknown. Per-base qualities were not stored, and no clone one base away is much larger. The germline V gene (reference sequence) specifies MNHEY as CDR1 and SMNVEV as CDR2. From V the trimming removes 5 bases and from J it removes 1 base, while the gene matches leave 7 bases of the junction unaccounted for. The CDR3 spans 18 residues, from the cysteine through the phenylalanine. Only the CDR3 region is kept as DNA, spanning 54 bases read in frame from base 1. The data derive from a study of cytomegalovirus exposure and HLA in healthy donors (dated by TCRdb to the late 2010s). In the study overall: A later analysis indicated that the 120 validation repertoires were generated on the platform also employed for the approximately 670 repertoires of the first cohort. The study aimed to test whether signatures of past pathogen exposure could be identified by cataloging public T cell receptors. A separate validation cohort of 100 to 150 different subjects was used in addition to the roughly 700-subject first cohort. The study combined high-throughput TCR immunosequencing, statistical association of individual TCRs with disease status, and machine learning to predict cytomegalovirus infection status.

Broader findings and caveats from the paper: Across donors, most TCR sequences were observed very rarely, whereas some public TCRs were present in many individuals. A later analysis found that TCRs clustered in the first cohort also tended to co-occur in the roughly 110 validation repertoires, with just under 95% of cluster scores above 0. The classifier was reported to diagnose cytomegalovirus status with high specificity and sensitivity in both the original and validation cohorts. The study gave a list of about 160 TCR beta chains associated with cytomegalovirus. The validation cohort had no HLA typing available for a later analysis, so co-occurrence within that cohort was assessed over all 130 or so repertoires. In vitro tests confirmed that a few of the cytomegalovirus-associated TCR beta chains recognize cytomegalovirus antigens. The authors suggested that the approach could potentially be generalized to other disease states and immunological phenotypes.

The library was obtained by the immunoSEQ multiplex PCR assay. Under the source paper's analysis protocol: A statistical classification framework was built to diagnose cytomegalovirus status from the catalog of TCR beta chain sequences. This is the immuneACCESS table as TCRdb keeps it, with only in-frame sequences that have V and J called. A part of the clones is gone; compared with another copy, unresolved V genes explain less than half, and the rest is unexplained. V and J calls and clone size are as listed in that table; D and trimming were resolved from the DNA. The sample records 55,000 to 65,000 clones, around 96% of which are singletons. Of the sample, approximately 0.9% is held by the ten largest clones. Donors formed part of the validation cohort, which comprised about 120 subjects and was distinct from the first cohort of under 800 subjects.

The clonotype was recovered from a man aged 18 to 29 in good health and CMV-seronegative. The chain was built from TRBV27 and TRBJ2-1; TRBD2 aligns with 14 central bases. Input material: PBMCs. The CDR3 here reads CASSTSGLAGVSYNEQFF. The DNA sequence reads TGTGCCAGCAGTACATCGGGACTAGCGGGAGTTTCCTACAATGAGCAGTTCTTC.